This T cell receptor (beta chain) was profiled in a study of blood T cells in healthy people across ages. The use of a sample-barcoded 5' primer and a J-beta primer mix characterized a second PCR of roughly 7 to 11 cycles. TCRdb re-analysed the 5' RACE reads in MiXCR, keeping a single row per CDR3 protein. Counted here are more than 1,000,000 distinct CDR3 sequences, about 25% occurring once; the ten biggest clones make up 0.75%. The CDR3 totals 13 residues. V gave up 2 bases and J gave up 10 bases, with 12 bases separating them. CDR1 is SGHDT and CDR2 is YYEEEE in the germline V gene. This clonotype has only a few counts. This same sample was also taken into another study, of T cells of mothers and their children. That paper adds: The donor cohort consisted of a few healthy Caucasian mothers and their six children.

This sequence originates from a girl under 10 years old in good health. What was sequenced was blood. The chain has TRBV5-6 and TRBJ2-2; D is uncertain. Here the CDR3 reads CASSFQGLEELFF. The CDR3 DNA reads as TGTGCCAGCAGCTTTCAAGGGCTTGAGGAGCTGTTTTTT.